Listed below are T cell receptor beta chains from one sample, sequenced in a study of memory B cells and T cells in multiple sclerosis. Produced via immunoSEQ multiplex PCR; TCRdb's table is partial and in-frame only. The repertoire holds tens of thousands of clones, with 86% as singletons. These receptors have no identified antigens. Specimen: PBMCs from blood kept in culture. The receptors were gathered from a human donor with multiple sclerosis. The CDR3 runs from the conserved cysteine through the conserved F or W.

v_gene,j_gene,CDR3aa
TRBV9,TRBJ2-7,CASSVGGPYEQYF
TRBV19,TRBJ2-5,CASSRAGETQYF
TRBV4-3,TRBJ2-7,CASSPSLLAGRDEQYF
TRBV27,TRBJ1-6,CASSPIFGTRNSPLHF
TRBV6-5,TRBJ2-2,CASSRGGGTGELFF
TRBV4-1,TRBJ2-3,CASSQDIVSTTSTDTQYF
TRBV10-3,TRBJ2-7,CAISASGEAYEQYF
TRBV5-1,TRBJ2-7,CASSPEGKPSYEQYF
TRBV10-3,TRBJ2-5,CAISVGSGAEETQYF
TRBV6-5,TRBJ1-4,CASSTRTTNEKLFF
TRBV19,TRBJ2-1,CASSIYGGPYNEQFF
TRBV10-3,TRBJ1-3,CAITGGDRPDGNTIYF
TRBV5-1,TRBJ2-5,CASSLEETQYF
TRBV19,TRBJ1-1,CASTSGVWGRNTEAFF
TRBV5-4,TRBJ2-3,CASSSAPRGTTDTQYF
TRBV10-3,TRBJ2-5,CASRGLLPQETQYF
TRBV9,TRBJ1-2,CASSVEGGLYGYTF
TRBV4-1,TRBJ2-7,CASSQGDSQDPYEQYF
TRBV5-1,TRBJ1-1,CASSLGTNTEAFF
TRBV6-4,TRBJ2-2,CASSDSDTGELFF
TRBV6-1,TRBJ1-2,CASSRTGPNYGYTF
TRBV10-3,TRBJ2-5,CAISAGTAETQYF
TRBV14,NA,CASSHSYEQYF
TRBV5-4,TRBJ1-2,CASSLDGWSYGYTF
TRBV28,TRBJ2-4,CASSLSGLAKNIQYF
TRBV19,TRBJ1-1,CASSGSRGRTEAFF
TRBV12-5,TRBJ2-2,CASGLRGEHRGAVF
TRBV5-1,TRBJ1-6,CASSLGQGLANSPLHF
TRBV6-1,TRBJ2-7,CASSEGLGGYEQYF
TRBV27,NA,CASSYVAASSYEQYF
TRBV11-2,TRBJ1-6,CASSFWWDSPLHF
TRBV7-8,TRBJ2-7,CASSLRQFQAHEQYF
TRBV28,TRBJ1-1,CASSLWGWQAAEAFF
TRBV9,TRBJ2-7,CASSVDAGDYEQYF
TRBV5-1,TRBJ1-2,CASSFGLGESGYTF
TRBV2,TRBJ1-3,CASSEGDPIYF
TRBV14,TRBJ2-1,CASSQAGGGRYNEQFF
TRBV4-1,TRBJ2-7,CASSLAPGDYEQYF
TRBV6-1,TRBJ1-1,CASSEMTGGYTEAFF
TRBV15,TRBJ1-2,CATSRDRGDGYTF
TRBV19,TRBJ1-3,CASSPRTDYSGNTIYF
TRBV7-9,TRBJ2-7,CASSLKGDQTYEQYF
TRBV6-1,TRBJ2-1,CASIRDLYNEQFF
TRBV20-1,TRBJ2-7,CSASYEQYF
TRBV6-6,TRBJ1-2,CASKRTGHYGYTF